This paragraph covers one T cell receptor beta chain sequence. It lacks a known antigen. Base qualities are not provided; no much larger clone lies one nucleotide away. TCRbeta CDR3 regions were amplified from genomic DNA by means of the immunoSEQ Assay, a bias-controlled multiplex PCR. Turning to the authors' computational methods: The number of nucleated cells in each sample was estimated by amplification of reference gene primers within the assay. To quantify the absolute abundance of each unique TCRbeta CDR3 rearrangement, sequence reads were collapsed and filtered. For each sample, productive Simpson clonality was calculated as the square root of Simpson's diversity index across productive rearrangements. The table was pulled from immuneACCESS by TCRdb, which kept in-frame rearrangements only. Such tables lose some clones; where checked, under half of the loss comes from unresolved V genes, and the rest has no known cause. The V and J calls and clone size are taken from that table; D and trimming were inferred from the DNA. Within this sample are around 250,000 clones, with 80% to 85% of them counted one time only. Together, the top ten hold 4% to 5.5% of the sample.

The sample originates from a study of blood T cell repertoires in COVID-19 (dated by TCRdb to the early 2020s). Broadly, across the study: Samples from collaborators originated in the United States, Italy and Spain and spanned both the acute and convalescent phases of COVID-19. The dataset comprised deeply sampled blood TCRbeta repertoires from subjects exposed to, actively infected with, or recovered from COVID-19. Samples came from the ongoing ImmuneRACE study (first 160 participants) plus 1,254 subjects from 6 global collaborators. Sample metadata almost always included a de-identified subject ID, COVID-19 status, age in years and sex. Where available, HLA class I and class II types were obtained from metadata supplied by the sample provider rather than from assay-based typing. The material from the prospective study consisted of cDNA or gDNA derived from T cells, B-cell-depleted T cells, or PBMCs. A freely available public database, intended as a resource for researchers studying the immune response to SARS-CoV-2, is where the repertoires were released. General study outcomes and caveats: The amount of clinical and demographic metadata varied by source and participant and was provided uncurated.

V and J are trimmed by 3 bases and 4 bases, and the gene matches miss 10 bases of the junction. From cysteine to phenylalanine, the CDR3 is 16 amino acids long. Only the CDR3 part of the read is kept: 48 bases, read in frame from the first base. Taken from the germline V gene, the CDR1 and CDR2 loops are SGHDT and YYEEEE. Each collaborating institution followed its own protocols to collect whole blood in K2EDTA tubes. For TCRbeta analysis, collaborators shipped samples in one of three forms: frozen whole blood, isolated PBMCs, or DNA extracted from either of those sample types. This TCR was recovered from a man aged 50 or older with active or convalescent COVID-19. The sequencing sample was made of peripheral blood. Here the chain combines TRBV5-6 and TRBJ2-1, with 7 bases in between that match TRBD2. The encoded CDR3 is CASSWGSGTTYNEQFF. The nucleotides read TGTGCCAGCAGCTGGGGGTCGGGGACTACATACAATGAGCAGTTCTTC.